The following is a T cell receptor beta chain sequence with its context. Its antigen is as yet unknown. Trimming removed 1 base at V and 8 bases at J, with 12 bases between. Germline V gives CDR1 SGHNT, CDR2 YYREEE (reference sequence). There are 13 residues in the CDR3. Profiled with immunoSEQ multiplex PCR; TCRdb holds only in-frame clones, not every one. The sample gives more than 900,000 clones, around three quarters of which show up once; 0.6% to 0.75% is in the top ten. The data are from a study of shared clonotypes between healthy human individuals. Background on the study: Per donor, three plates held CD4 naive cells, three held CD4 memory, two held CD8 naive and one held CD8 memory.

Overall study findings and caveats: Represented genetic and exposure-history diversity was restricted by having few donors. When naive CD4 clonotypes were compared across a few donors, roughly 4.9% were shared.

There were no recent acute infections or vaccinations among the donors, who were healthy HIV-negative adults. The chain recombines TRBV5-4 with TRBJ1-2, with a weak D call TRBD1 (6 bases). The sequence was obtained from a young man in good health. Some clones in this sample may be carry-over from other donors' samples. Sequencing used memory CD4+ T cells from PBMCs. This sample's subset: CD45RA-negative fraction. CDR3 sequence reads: CASSLTGTGGYTF. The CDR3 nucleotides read TGTGCCAGCAGCTTGACAGGGACGGGCGGCTACACCTTC.